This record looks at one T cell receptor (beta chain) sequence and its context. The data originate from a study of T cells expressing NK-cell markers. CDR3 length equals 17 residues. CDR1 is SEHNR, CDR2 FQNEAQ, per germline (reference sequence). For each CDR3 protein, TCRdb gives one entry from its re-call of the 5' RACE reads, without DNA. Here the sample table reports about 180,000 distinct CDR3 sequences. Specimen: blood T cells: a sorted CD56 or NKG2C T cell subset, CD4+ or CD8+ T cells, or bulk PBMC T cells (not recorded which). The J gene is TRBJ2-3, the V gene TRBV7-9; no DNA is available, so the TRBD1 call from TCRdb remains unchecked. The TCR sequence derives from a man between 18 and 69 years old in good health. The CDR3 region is CASSSILPGQGADTQYF.